This T cell receptor (beta chain) was profiled in a study of shared clonotypes between healthy human individuals. The V gene's germline CDR1 is SNHLY and CDR2 FYNNEI. This CDR3 has 13 amino acids. Trimming left V 10 bases short and J 5 bases short, with 17 bases between. This clone was counted once. Produced via immunoSEQ multiplex PCR; TCRdb's table is partial and in-frame only. The top ten hold 34% of the sample, which has some 700,000 clones, 90% seen once. The chain employs TRBV2 and TRBJ1-2, with D possibly matching TRBD1 (5 bases). Specimen: memory CD8+ T cells from PBMCs. Sample subset: CD45RO+ cells pooled with CCR7-negative TemRA cells. This sequence originates from a young man in good health. Some clones in this sample may be carry-over from other donors' samples. CDR3 sequence (DNA): TGTGCCATGATGAGGGGCGGCAGATATGGCTACACCTTC. This codes for CAMMRGGRYGYTF.